This entry lists 11 T cell receptor beta chains sequenced from one sample in a study of blood T cell repertoires in COVID-19. Profiled with immunoSEQ multiplex PCR; TCRdb holds only in-frame clones, not every one. The table records fewer than 500,000 clones, 75% to 90% of them present only once. Sequencing was performed on PBMCs or T cells enriched from blood (not recorded which). Receptors originate from a young man who had recovered from COVID-19.

The chain is built from TRBV5-1 and TRBJ1-6, with a weak D call TRBD1 (6 bases). There are 16 residues in the CDR3. In germline, CDR1 is SGHRS, CDR2 YFSETQ. V lost 0 bases to trimming and J lost 14 bases, with 21 bases between them. CDR3 nucleotide sequence: TGCGCCAGCAGCTTGGACGGGACATTCTTCGGGGCCACCCTCCACTTT. This translates into CASSLDGTFFGATLHF. The variable domain in full, with the rest retrieved from reference TRBV5-1 and TRBJ1-6, is KAGVTQTPRYLIKTRGQQVTLSCSPISGHRSVSWYQQTPGQGLQFLFEYFSETQRNKGNFPGRFSGRQFSNSRSEMNVSTLELGDSALYLCASSLDGTFFGATLHFGNGTRLTVT.

The chain links TRBV7-9 to TRBJ2-3; possibly TRBD1 for D (6 bases). CDR3 length: 14 residues. Germline V lookup: CDR1 SEHNR, CDR2 FQNEAQ (reference sequence). Trimming left V 4 bases short and J 1 base short, with 9 bases between. In DNA form, the CDR3 reads TGTGCCAGCAGCTGGGACAAGGGCACAGATACGCAGTATTTT. It yields the protein CASSWDKGTDTQYF.

This clone was seen a single time. The chain combines TRBV7-3 with TRBJ2-1; D possibly corresponds to TRBD2 (5 bases). CDR1 and CDR2 (germline): SGHTA, FQGTGA. There are 17 residues in the CDR3. With 2 bases removed from V and 0 bases from J, the gap between germline ends came to 14 bases. The CDR3: CASSLRWVRGSYNEQFF. CDR3 nucleotides: TGTGCCAGCAGCTTACGGTGGGTCCGGGGCTCCTACAATGAGCAGTTCTTC.

This chain links TRBV14 with TRBJ1-2; possibly TRBD1 for D (6 bases). From germline, CDR1 is SGHDN and CDR2 FVKESK. Deletions cut 5 bases from V and 6 bases from J, with 10 bases between. CDR3 length equals 12 residues. This chain's CDR3 is CASSSAGDGYTF. The DNA for the CDR3 is TGTGCCAGCAGCTCTGCAGGGGATGGCTACACCTTC.

J is TRBJ2-1 and V is TRBV19; possible D gene TRBD2, 5 bases. Trimming pared 6 bases from V and 8 bases from J, leaving 11 bases between. Looked up from germline, CDR1 is LNHDA and CDR2 is SQIVND (reference sequence). The CDR3 has 12 amino acids. The CDR3 loop reads CASSGVGHEQFF. The CDR3 DNA sequence: TGTGCCAGTAGCGGGGTAGGCCATGAGCAGTTCTTC.

CDR3 protein: CAWSVPPGVRGYTF. The CDR3 DNA follows: TGTGCCTGGAGTGTACCCCCCGGGGTGAGGGGCTACACCTTC. The chain employs TRBV30 and TRBJ1-2; D is undetermined. Between the trimmed V and J ends, which lost 0 bases and 8 bases, there was a span of 16 bases. The CDR3 length is 14 residues. Per germline, CDR1 GTSNPN and CDR2 SVGIG (reference sequence).

CDR3 nucleotide sequence: TGTGCCAGCAGCCCCGACCCAACCCGGGGGGCGCTGAGTGAGCAGTTCTTC. It encodes CASSPDPTRGALSEQFF. This chain joins TRBV7-2 and TRBJ2-1; tentatively, D is TRBD2 (7 bases). Trimming removed 5 bases from V and 9 bases from J, with 26 bases in between. CDR1 and CDR2 (germline): SGHTA, FQGNSA. The CDR3 is 17 residues long.

The chain recombines TRBV6-1 with TRBJ1-4, with TRBD1 matching over 9 bases. Germline assignment: CDR1 MNHNS and CDR2 SASEGT. CDR3 length: 15 residues. V dropped 3 bases and J dropped 8; count of bases not matched to a gene: 7. DNA for the CDR3: TGTGCCAGCAGTGACCGGACAGGGGTAGACGAAAAACTGTTTTTT. Translating it yields CASSDRTGVDEKLFF.

J is TRBJ2-7 and V is TRBV10-3; 8 bases agree with TRBD2. This CDR3 contains 17 residues. V dropped 5 bases and J dropped 7; count of bases not matched to a gene: 19. The germline V gene has CDR1 ENHRY and CDR2 SYGVKD. For the CDR3, the DNA is TGTGCCATCAGTTTAGGATCTCGGGAGCGGGAGACGAGGGAGCAGTACTTC. Protein product: CAISLGSRERETREQYF.

The chain recombines TRBV9 with TRBJ1-3; 10 positions match TRBD1. The germline V gene has CDR1 SGDLS and CDR2 YYNGEE. This CDR3 contains 16 residues. Trimming removed 2 bases from V and 3 bases from J; junction bases left unmatched: 5. The CDR3 is CASSVGGQGIGNTIYF. The CDR3 DNA reads as TGTGCCAGCAGCGTTGGGGGACAGGGGATTGGAAACACCATATATTTT.

This chain uses TRBV2 with TRBJ1-1; D may be TRBD1 (6 bases). With 6 bases removed from V and 5 bases from J, the gap between germline ends came to 7 bases. Per germline, CDR1 SNHLY and CDR2 FYNNEI. The CDR3 contains 11 residues. The CDR3 DNA reads TGTGCCAGCAGACAGGGAACTGAAGCTTTCTTT. Residues: CASRQGTEAFF.